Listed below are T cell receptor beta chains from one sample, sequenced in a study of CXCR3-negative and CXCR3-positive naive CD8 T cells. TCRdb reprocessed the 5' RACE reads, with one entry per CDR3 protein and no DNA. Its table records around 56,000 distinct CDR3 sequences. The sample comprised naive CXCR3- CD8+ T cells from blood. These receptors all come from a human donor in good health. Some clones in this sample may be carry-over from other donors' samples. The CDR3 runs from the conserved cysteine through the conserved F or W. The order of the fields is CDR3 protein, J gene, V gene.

CDR3 protein: CSAPVGDTEAFF; J gene: TRBJ1-1; V gene: TRBV29-1
CDR3 protein: CASSPGLAGSQSSFF; J gene: TRBJ2-1; V gene: TRBV5-1
CDR3 protein: CASSLTKGALEQFF; J gene: TRBJ2-1; V gene: TRBV7-2
CDR3 protein: CASGFWAQGQPQHF; J gene: TRBJ1-5; V gene: TRBV12-5
CDR3 protein: CSVTTGGEPYNEQFF; J gene: TRBJ2-1; V gene: TRBV29-1
CDR3 protein: CASSYLGEGTEAFF; J gene: TRBJ1-1; V gene: TRBV6-2/TRBV6-3
CDR3 protein: CASSRVRIDRYTGELFF; J gene: TRBJ2-2; V gene: TRBV6-2/TRBV6-3
CDR3 protein: CASSVGDRGYDEQYF; J gene: TRBJ2-7; V gene: TRBV9
CDR3 protein: CASSLEVFNEQFF; J gene: TRBJ2-1; V gene: TRBV5-5
CDR3 protein: CAILSGFYNEQFF; J gene: TRBJ2-1; V gene: TRBV2
CDR3 protein: CASSQVWRTGPMNTEAFF; J gene: TRBJ1-1; V gene: TRBV4-2
CDR3 protein: CASSPTGASNQPQHF; J gene: TRBJ1-5; V gene: TRBV7-9
CDR3 protein: CSVGDRNSYEQYF; J gene: TRBJ2-7; V gene: TRBV29-1
CDR3 protein: CASSPDLYNEQFF; J gene: TRBJ2-1; V gene: TRBV4-3
CDR3 protein: CASSPLPSGALYEQYF; J gene: TRBJ2-7; V gene: TRBV14
CDR3 protein: CASTREGLGYNEQFF; J gene: TRBJ2-1; V gene: TRBV28
CDR3 protein: CASSQPTSGEQFF; J gene: TRBJ2-1; V gene: TRBV4-3
CDR3 protein: CASSQVATSGGLNTQYF; J gene: TRBJ2-3; V gene: TRBV4-3
CDR3 protein: CSAQEAHEQYF; J gene: TRBJ2-7; V gene: TRBV29-1
CDR3 protein: CASSYPWQGAHGREQFF; J gene: TRBJ2-1; V gene: TRBV6-2/TRBV6-3
CDR3 protein: CSVPGTGSYEQYF; J gene: TRBJ2-7; V gene: TRBV29-1
CDR3 protein: CASSQDAGGLQETQYF; J gene: TRBJ2-5; V gene: TRBV14
CDR3 protein: CASSLRPGTGIYEQYF; J gene: TRBJ2-7; V gene: TRBV5-5
CDR3 protein: CASSGYRSSYEQYF; J gene: TRBJ2-7; V gene: TRBV7-9
CDR3 protein: CDISESRPGGLTDTQYF; J gene: TRBJ2-3; V gene: TRBV10-3
CDR3 protein: CASADGSSGQYF; J gene: TRBJ2-7; V gene: TRBV12-3/TRBV12-4
CDR3 protein: CATSRDRTLGETQYF; J gene: TRBJ2-5; V gene: TRBV15
CDR3 protein: CASSLPGQNLYGYTF; J gene: TRBJ1-2; V gene: TRBV6-6
CDR3 protein: CASSLASYPENEQFF; J gene: TRBJ2-1; V gene: TRBV7-7
CDR3 protein: CASSYPVGDRGQHF; J gene: TRBJ1-5; V gene: TRBV6-2/TRBV6-3
CDR3 protein: CASSLPLPSGGWNYEQYF; J gene: TRBJ2-7; V gene: TRBV7-9
CDR3 protein: CASSQVSEEQFF; J gene: TRBJ2-1; V gene: TRBV14